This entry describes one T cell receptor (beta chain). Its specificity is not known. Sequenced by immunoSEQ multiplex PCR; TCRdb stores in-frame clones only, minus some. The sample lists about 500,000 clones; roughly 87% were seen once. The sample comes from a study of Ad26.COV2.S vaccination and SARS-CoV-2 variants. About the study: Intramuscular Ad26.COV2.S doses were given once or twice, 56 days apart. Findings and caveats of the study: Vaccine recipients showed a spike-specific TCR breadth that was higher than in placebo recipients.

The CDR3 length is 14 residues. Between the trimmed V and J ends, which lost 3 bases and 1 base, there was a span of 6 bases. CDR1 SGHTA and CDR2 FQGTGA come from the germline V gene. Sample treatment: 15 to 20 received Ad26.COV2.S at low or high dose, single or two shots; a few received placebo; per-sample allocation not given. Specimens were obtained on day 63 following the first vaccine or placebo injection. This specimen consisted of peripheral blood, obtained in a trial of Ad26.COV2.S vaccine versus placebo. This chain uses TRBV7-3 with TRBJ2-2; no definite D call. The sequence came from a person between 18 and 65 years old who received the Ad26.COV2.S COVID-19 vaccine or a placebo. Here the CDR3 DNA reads TGTGCCAGCAGCTTGGACGGGAACACCGGGGAGCTGTTTTTT. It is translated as CASSLDGNTGELFF.